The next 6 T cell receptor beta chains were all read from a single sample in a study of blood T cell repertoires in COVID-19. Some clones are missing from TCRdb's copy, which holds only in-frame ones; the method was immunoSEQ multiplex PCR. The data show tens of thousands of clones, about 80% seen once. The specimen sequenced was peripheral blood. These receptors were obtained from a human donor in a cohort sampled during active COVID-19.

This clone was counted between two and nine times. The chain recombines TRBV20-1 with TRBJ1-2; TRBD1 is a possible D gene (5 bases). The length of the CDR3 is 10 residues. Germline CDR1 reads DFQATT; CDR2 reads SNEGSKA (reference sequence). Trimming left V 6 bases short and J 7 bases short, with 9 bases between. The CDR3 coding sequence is TGCAGTGCCGAAAGGGGTGGCTACACCTTC. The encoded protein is CSAERGGYTF.

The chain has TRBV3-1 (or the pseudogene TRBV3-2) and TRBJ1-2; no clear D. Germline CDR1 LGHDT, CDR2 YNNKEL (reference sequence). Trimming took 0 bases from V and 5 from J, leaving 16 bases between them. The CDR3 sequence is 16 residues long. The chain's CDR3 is CASSQDKNDTRYGYTF. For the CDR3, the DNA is TGTGCCAGCAGCCAAGATAAGAACGATACAAGATATGGCTACACCTTC.

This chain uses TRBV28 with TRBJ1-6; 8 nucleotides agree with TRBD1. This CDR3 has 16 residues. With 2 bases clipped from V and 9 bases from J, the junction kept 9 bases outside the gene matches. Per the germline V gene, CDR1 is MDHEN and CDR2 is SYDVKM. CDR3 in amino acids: CASSLSRTGMGSPLHF. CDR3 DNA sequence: TGTGCCAGCAGTTTAAGCAGGACAGGGATGGGTTCACCCCTCCACTTT.

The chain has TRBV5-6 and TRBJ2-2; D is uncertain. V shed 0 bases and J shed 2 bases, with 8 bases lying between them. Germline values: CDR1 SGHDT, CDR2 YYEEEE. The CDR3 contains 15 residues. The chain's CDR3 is CASSLGVVNTGELFF. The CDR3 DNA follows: TGTGCCAGCAGCTTGGGAGTGGTCAACACCGGGGAGCTGTTTTTT.

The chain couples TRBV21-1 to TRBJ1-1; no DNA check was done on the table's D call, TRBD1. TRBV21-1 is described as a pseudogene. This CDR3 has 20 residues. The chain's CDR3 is CASSKPFILGQGRRNTEAFF. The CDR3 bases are TGTGCCAGCAGCAAACCCTTCATATTGGGACAGGGTCGTAGAAACACTGAAGCTTTCTTT.

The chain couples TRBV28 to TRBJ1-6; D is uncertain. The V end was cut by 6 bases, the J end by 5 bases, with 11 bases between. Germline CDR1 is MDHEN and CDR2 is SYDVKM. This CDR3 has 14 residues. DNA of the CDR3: TGTGCCAGCAGGCGTGAGATTCATAATTCACCCCTCCACTTT. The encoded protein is CASRREIHNSPLHF.